The present entry profiles one T cell receptor beta chain with its context. No antigen is known for it. Base quality data are lacking; no much larger clone is found one base away. Inclusive of the bounding cysteine and phenylalanine, the CDR3 is 16 residues long. The DNA shown is the 48-base CDR3, in frame from base 1. The junction carries 15 bases between V and J, which are trimmed by 4 bases and 0 bases respectively. The germline V gene gives CDR1 as LGHNA and CDR2 as YNFKEQ. This entry belongs to a study of patients and donors after allogeneic stem cell transplantation (dated by TCRdb to about 2020). Library preparation was by RT-PCR. This sample was sequenced with a NextSeq 550. TCRdb applied fastp at Q25 and MiXCR to the public reads, then kept only in-frame beta chains. Each CDR3 protein appears once, grouped with its most common genes and DNA. Within this sample are under 200,000 distinct CDR3 sequences, with 24% of them counted one time only. The ten biggest clones cover about 25% of the sample.

This receptor was identified in a human donor who was either an allogeneic HSCT recipient or a stem cell or donor lymphocyte infusion donor (not recorded which). It is not recorded whose cells these are; they may come from a transplant donor. The rearrangement combines TRBV4-2 with TRBJ1-1; the D gene is perhaps TRBD1, from 6 matching bases. The sample comprised blood, either unsorted or a sorted T cell fraction (not recorded which). The CDR3 sequence is CASSPWAGAMNTEAFF. The nucleotide sequence is TGTGCCAGCAGCCCCTGGGCAGGGGCCATGAACACTGAAGCTTTCTTT.